This TCR beta chain comes out of a study of cytomegalovirus exposure and HLA in healthy donors. Germline V gives CDR1 MGHDK, CDR2 SYGVNS. The CDR3 is 15 amino acids. V gave up 3 bases and J gave up 3 bases; unmatched junction bases: 2. Concerning this clone: The antigen is undetermined.

Whole-study results and caveats: A later analysis, which compared TCR beta chains of equal frequency, found the HLA-associated ones more clonally expanded. Rarity characterized most TCR sequences, yet some public TCRs appeared in many donors. As a later analysis showed, a missense DCLRE1C variant was linked to trimming of TCR beta V- and J-genes. The study put 150 to 200 TCR beta chains on its list as cytomegalovirus-associated.

Researchers ran the PCR with 60 Vbeta and 13 Jbeta primers. This table comes from immunoSEQ multiplex PCR, and its TCRdb copy is limited to in-frame clones, with some not included. This sample has under 150,000 clones; roughly 77% occur once, and the top ten carry around 2%. This sequence originates from a man aged 25 to 45 in good health and CMV-seronegative. The J gene is TRBJ2-1, the V gene TRBV25-1, with 10 bases lining up with TRBD2. The sample comprised PBMCs. The CDR3 reads CASSDPSGGYNEQFF. In DNA, the CDR3 is TGTGCCAGCAGTGATCCTAGCGGGGGCTACAATGAGCAGTTCTTC.